One sample yielded the 2 T cell receptor beta chains listed below, sequenced in a study of long-term antiretroviral therapy in people with HIV. Researchers ran immunoSEQ v3.0 at survey level. Assay: immunoSEQ multiplex PCR; the TCRdb copy retains only in-frame clones and omits some. The sample lists roughly 25,000 clones, 90% to 95% seen once, with 9.2% in the top ten. The input for sequencing was unsorted PBMCs, taken 7.6 years after starting antiretroviral therapy. These receptor sequences come from a woman aged 40-49 years with HIV.

The chain links TRBV9 to TRBJ1-2, with D unclear. The V gene lost 4 bases and the J gene lost 5 bases, with 9 bases spanning the gap. The CDR3 spans 12 residues. Germline V gene lookup returns CDR1 SGDLS and CDR2 YYNGEE. The CDR3 DNA sequence: TGTGCCAGCAGCTCTCAGGCTTATGGCTACACCTTC. Protein sequence: CASSSQAYGYTF.

This clone has only one observation. The chain recombines TRBV6-5 with TRBJ2-5; a possible D gene is TRBD2 (5 bases). The length of the CDR3 is 15 residues. Germline assignment: CDR1 MNHEY and CDR2 SVGAGI. Trimming left V 2 bases short and J 5 bases short, with 15 bases between. The CDR3 DNA reads TGTGCCAGCAGTTACGTCGCGGGCCCAATCGAGACCCAGTACTTC. This encodes CASSYVAGPIETQYF.